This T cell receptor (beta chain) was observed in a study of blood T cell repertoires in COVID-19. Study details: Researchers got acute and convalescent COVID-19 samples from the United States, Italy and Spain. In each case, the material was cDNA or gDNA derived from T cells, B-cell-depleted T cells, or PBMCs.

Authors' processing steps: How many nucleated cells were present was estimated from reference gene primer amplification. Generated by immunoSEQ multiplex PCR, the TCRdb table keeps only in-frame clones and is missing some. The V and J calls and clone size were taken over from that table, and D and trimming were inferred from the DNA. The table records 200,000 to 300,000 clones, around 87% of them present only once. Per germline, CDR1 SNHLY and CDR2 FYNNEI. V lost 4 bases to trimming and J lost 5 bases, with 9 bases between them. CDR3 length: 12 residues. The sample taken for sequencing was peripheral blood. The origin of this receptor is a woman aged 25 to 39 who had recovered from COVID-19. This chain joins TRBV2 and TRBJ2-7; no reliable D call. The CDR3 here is CASSASSHEQYF. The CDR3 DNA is TGTGCCAGCAGTGCCTCTTCCCACGAGCAGTACTTC.